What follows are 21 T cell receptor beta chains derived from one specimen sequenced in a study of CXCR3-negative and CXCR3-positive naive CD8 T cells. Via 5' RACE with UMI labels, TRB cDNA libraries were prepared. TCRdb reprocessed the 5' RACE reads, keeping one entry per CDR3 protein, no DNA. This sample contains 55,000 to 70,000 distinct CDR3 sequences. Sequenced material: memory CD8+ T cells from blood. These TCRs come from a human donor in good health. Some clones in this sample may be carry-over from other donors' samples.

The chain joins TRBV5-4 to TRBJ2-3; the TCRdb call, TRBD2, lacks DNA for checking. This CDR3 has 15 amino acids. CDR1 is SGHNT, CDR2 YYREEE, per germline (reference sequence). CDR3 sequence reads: CASSYAGGSTDTQYF. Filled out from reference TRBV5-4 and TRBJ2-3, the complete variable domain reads ETGVTQSPTHLIKTRGQQVTLRCSSQSGHNTVSWYQQALGQGPQFIFQYYREEENGRGNFPPRFSGLQFPNYSSELNVNALELDDSALYLCASSYAGGSTDTQYFGPGTRLTVL.

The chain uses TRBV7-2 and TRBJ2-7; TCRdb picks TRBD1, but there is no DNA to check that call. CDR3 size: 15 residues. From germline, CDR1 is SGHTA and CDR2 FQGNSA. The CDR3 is CASSQGGTGFTEQYF.

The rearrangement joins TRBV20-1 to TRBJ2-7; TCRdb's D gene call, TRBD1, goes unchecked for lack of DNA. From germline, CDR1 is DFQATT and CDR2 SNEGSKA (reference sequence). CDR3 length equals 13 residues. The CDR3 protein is CSARDRSNYEQYF.

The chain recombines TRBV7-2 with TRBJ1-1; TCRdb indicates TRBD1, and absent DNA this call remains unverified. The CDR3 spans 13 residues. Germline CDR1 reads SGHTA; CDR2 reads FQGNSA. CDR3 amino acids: CASSLERGSEAFF. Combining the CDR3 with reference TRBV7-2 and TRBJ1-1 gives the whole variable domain GAGVSQSPSNKVTEKGKDVELRCDPISGHTALYWYRQSLGQGLEFLIYFQGNSAPDKSGLPSDRFSAERTGGSVSTLTIQRTQQEDSAVYLCASSLERGSEAFFGQGTRLTVV.

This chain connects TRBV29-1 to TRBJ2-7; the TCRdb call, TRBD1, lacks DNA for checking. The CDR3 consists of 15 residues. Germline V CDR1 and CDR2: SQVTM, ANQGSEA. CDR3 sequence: CSVTYPGPFAYEQYF.

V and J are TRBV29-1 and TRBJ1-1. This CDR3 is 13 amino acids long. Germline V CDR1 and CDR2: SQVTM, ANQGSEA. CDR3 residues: CSVEERLGTEAFF.

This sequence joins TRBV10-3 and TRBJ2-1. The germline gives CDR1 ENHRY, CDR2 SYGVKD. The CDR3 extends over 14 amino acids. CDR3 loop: CAISDSTIGYEQFF.

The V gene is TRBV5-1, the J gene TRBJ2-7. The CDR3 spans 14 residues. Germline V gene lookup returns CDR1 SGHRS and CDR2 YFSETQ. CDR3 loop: CASSLTPGSYEQYF.

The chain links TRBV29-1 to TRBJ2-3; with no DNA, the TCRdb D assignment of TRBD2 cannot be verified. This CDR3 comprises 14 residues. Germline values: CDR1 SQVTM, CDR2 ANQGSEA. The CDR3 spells CSVELALPADTQYF.

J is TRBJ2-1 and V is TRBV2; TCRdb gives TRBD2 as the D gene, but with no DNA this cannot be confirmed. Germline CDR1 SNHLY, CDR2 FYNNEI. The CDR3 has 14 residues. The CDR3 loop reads CASSVDSGGNEQFF.

The CDR3 reads CASSPGQGVRYEQYF. V and J are TRBV7-9 and TRBJ2-7; without DNA, the TCRdb call of TRBD1 cannot be checked. Germline CDR1 and CDR2: SEHNR and FQNEAQ (reference sequence). CDR3 length: 15 amino acids.

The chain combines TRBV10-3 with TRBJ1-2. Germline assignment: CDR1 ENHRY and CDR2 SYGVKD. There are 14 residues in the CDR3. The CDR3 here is CAISESAGNYGYTF.

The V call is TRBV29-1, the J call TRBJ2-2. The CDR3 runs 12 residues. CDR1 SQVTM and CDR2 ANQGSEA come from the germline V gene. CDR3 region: CSVEVVSGELFF.

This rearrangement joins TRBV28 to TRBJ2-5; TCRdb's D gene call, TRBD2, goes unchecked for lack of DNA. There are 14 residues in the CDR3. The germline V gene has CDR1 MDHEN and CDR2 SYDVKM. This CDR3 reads CASSLRGVRETQYF.

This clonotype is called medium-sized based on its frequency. CDR3 amino acids: CSAREVRDTEAFF. The rearrangement joins TRBV20-1 to TRBJ1-1. The germline CDR1 and CDR2 sequences are DFQATT and SNEGSKA (reference sequence). The CDR3 loop spans 13 amino acids.

CDR3 sequence: CASSLRQGSGEQYF. This chain uses TRBV28 with TRBJ2-7; TCRdb's D call, TRBD1, is unchecked because there is no DNA. CDR1 MDHEN and CDR2 SYDVKM come from the germline V gene. This CDR3 has 14 residues.

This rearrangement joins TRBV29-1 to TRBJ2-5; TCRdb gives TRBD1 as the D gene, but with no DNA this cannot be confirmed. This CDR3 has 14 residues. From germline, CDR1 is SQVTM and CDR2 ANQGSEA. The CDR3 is CSVELRDRGETQYF.

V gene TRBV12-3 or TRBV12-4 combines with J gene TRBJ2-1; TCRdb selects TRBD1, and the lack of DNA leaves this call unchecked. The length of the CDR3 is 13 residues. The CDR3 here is CASAIDGTNEQFF.

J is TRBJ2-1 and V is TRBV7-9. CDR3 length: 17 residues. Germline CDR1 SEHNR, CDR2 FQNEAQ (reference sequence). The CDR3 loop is CASSLDKHSRTYNEQFF.

CDR3: CASSLFGTSGMTDEQFF. This chain uses TRBV27 with TRBJ2-1; no DNA is available, so the TRBD2 call from TCRdb remains unchecked. The CDR3 loop spans 17 amino acids. Germline V CDR1 and CDR2: MNHEY, SMNVEV (reference sequence).

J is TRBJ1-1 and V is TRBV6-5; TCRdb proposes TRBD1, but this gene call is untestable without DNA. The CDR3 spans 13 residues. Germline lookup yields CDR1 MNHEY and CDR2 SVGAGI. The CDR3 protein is CASHDSLNTEAFF.